Presented here are 3 T cell receptor beta chains from one specimen sequenced in a study of regulatory T cells in long-lasting Graves disease. Documented time point: persistent/refractory GD, antithyroid drugs over 5 years with positive TRAb. RNA extracted from PBMCs served as the sequencing template. CDR3 regions were amplified by Arm-PCR using iRepertoire HTBI primers to build TCR beta libraries. TCRdb called the multiplex PCR reads again in MiXCR, with one record for every CDR3 protein. Counted here are under 500,000 distinct CDR3 sequences, less than 25% occurring once; the ten biggest clones make up approximately 8%. The starting material was peripheral blood mononuclear cells (PBMCs), obtained when the disease was refractory, from a patient treated with antithyroid drugs. These TCRs come from a female donor with Graves disease.

The table lists this clonotype with a few counts. CDR3 sequence: CASSTPTGGFYEQYF. The CDR3, as DNA: TGTGCCAGTAGTACCCCGACAGGGGGCTTCTACGAGCAGTACTTC. This chain uses TRBV19 with TRBJ2-7; 10 bases line up with TRBD1. The CDR3 is 15 amino acids. In germline, CDR1 is LNHDA, CDR2 SQIVND (reference sequence). V was clipped by 4 bases and J by 3 bases; unmatched bases: 6.

This clonotype was recorded many times. The V gene is TRBV27, the J gene TRBJ2-7, with D hard to call. V was pared by 4 bases and J by 5 bases, with 6 bases between. Germline V gives CDR1 MNHEY, CDR2 SMNVEV (reference sequence). CDR3 size: 11 residues. CDR3 amino acids: CASSWMDEQYF. CDR3 DNA: TGTGCCAGCAGTTGGATGGACGAGCAGTACTTC.

This clonotype was seen many times. The chain combines TRBV11-2 with TRBJ2-7; D perhaps matches TRBD1 (6 bases). V lost 3 bases and J 2 bases, leaving 14 bases between the germline ends. The CDR3 has 15 amino acids. Germline V CDR1 and CDR2: SGHAT, FQNNGV. The CDR3 sequence is CASSLARDIPYEQYF. In DNA form, the CDR3 reads TGTGCCAGCAGCTTGGCTAGGGACATTCCCTACGAGCAGTACTTC. Combining the CDR3 with reference TRBV11-2 and TRBJ2-7 gives the whole variable domain EAGVAQSPRYKIIEKRQSVAFWCNPISGHATLYWYQQILGQGPKLLIQFQNNGVVDDSQLPKDRFSAERLKGVDSTLKIQPAKLEDSAVYLCASSLARDIPYEQYFGPGTRLTVT.